These T cell receptor beta chains were read from a single sample in a study of blood T cell repertoires in COVID-19. Clones were read by immunoSEQ multiplex PCR, and TCRdb kept only the in-frame ones, dropping some. Here the sample spans 200,000 to 300,000 clones, 82% being singletons. Source material: peripheral blood. These TCRs come from a woman aged 55-70 years with active or convalescent COVID-19. Both conserved end residues are part of each CDR3. A D gene is named only where the DNA matches it firmly. Clone size, where shown, is once, few, many, or a class for clones that have expanded.

cdr3_length,j_call,d_call,v_call,clone_size,cdr3_nt,cdr3_aa
12,TRBJ1-2,NA,TRBV11-2,NA,TGTGCCAGCAGCTTACAGGGAAGTGGCTACACCTTC,CASSLQGSGYTF
15,TRBJ1-5,NA,TRBV2,NA,TGTGCCAGCAGTGAAGCGGCTCTTAGCAATCAGCCCCAGCATTTT,CASSEAALSNQPQHF
16,TRBJ2-3,NA,TRBV21-1,NA,TGTGCCAGCAGCAAAGGGGCGGGACAGGGGACAGATACGCAGTATTTT,CASSKGAGQGTDTQYF
15,TRBJ2-3,NA,TRBV27,NA,TGTGCCAGCAGTTTAGCGGGCAGGTCCTCAGATACGCAGTATTTT,CASSLAGRSSDTQYF
16,TRBJ1-2,TRBD1,TRBV9,NA,TGTGCCAGCAGCTCCCCAGACAGGGGGCCTAACTATGGCTACACCTTC,CASSSPDRGPNYGYTF
11,TRBJ1-1,NA,TRBV2,few,TGTGCCAGCAGTGCGAGCCGCGAAGCTTTCTTT,CASSASREAFF
14,TRBJ1-1,NA,TRBV7-2,NA,TGTGCCAGCAGCTTAACCCCCGGGAACACTGAAGCTTTCTTT,CASSLTPGNTEAFF
17,TRBJ1-5,NA,TRBV4-1,NA,TGCGCCAGCAGCCAAGTTATTCGTACATATAGCAATCAGCCCCAGCATTTT,CASSQVIRTYSNQPQHF
13,TRBJ1-1,NA,TRBV7-2,few,TGTGCCAGCAGCTTAGGCGACGGCTTGGCGGGCTTCTTT,CASSLGDGLAGFF
14,TRBJ2-7,TRBD2,TRBV18,NA,TGTGCCAGCTCACCTAGCGGGCCCCCAGTAGAGCAGTACTTC,CASSPSGPPVEQYF
13,TRBJ1-5,NA,TRBV4-2,NA,TGTGCCAGCAGCCCTATTCAAGGGGAGCCCCAGCATTTT,CASSPIQGEPQHF
13,TRBJ2-3,NA,TRBV4-1,NA,TGCGCCAGCAGCCAAGGGCTCCCAGATACGCAGTATTTT,CASSQGLPDTQYF
14,TRBJ1-2,NA,TRBV6-1,NA,TGTGCCAGCAGTGAACCGGTGACAGCTGATGGCTACACCTTC,CASSEPVTADGYTF